One sample yielded the 9 T cell receptor beta chains listed below, sequenced in a study of blood T cell repertoires in COVID-19. Sequenced by immunoSEQ multiplex PCR; TCRdb stores in-frame clones only, minus some. Found here are under 300,000 clones, roughly 89% of them singletons; the top ten hold 4% to 5%. Sequenced input: peripheral blood. The receptor source for this set is a woman in her forties who had recovered from COVID-19.

The gene calls are TRBV12-5 and TRBJ1-2; possible D gene TRBD1, 5 bases. With 5 bases removed from V and 3 bases from J, the gap between germline ends came to 10 bases. Germline values: CDR1 LGHNT, CDR2 FRNRAP. This CDR3 is built from 13 residues. CDR3 nucleotide sequence: TGTGCTAGTGGTACACAGGTTGACTATGGCTACACCTTC. Amino acid sequence: CASGTQVDYGYTF.

In nucleotides, the CDR3 is TGTGCCAGCAGCGTAGGTAGTGAGCAGTTCTTC. It encodes CASSVGSEQFF. The V call is TRBV9, the J call TRBJ2-1; D remains ambiguous. Trimming took 0 bases from V and 9 from J, leaving 4 bases between them. The CDR3 totals 11 residues. In germline, CDR1 is SGDLS, CDR2 YYNGEE. The full variable domain, in which reference TRBV9 and TRBJ2-1 provide the parts outside the CDR3, is DSGVTQTPKHLITATGQRVTLRCSPRSGDLSVYWYQQSLDQGLQFLIQYYNGEERAKGNILERFSAQQFPDLHSELNLSSLELGDSALYFCASSVGSEQFFGPGTRLTVL.

The chain recombines TRBV4-3 with TRBJ1-2; 8 nucleotides match TRBD1. CDR1 LGHNA and CDR2 YSLEER come from the germline V gene. The ends lost 4 bases at V and 7 bases at J; junction bases unmatched: 8. This CDR3 spans 14 amino acids. Here the CDR3 reads CASSRGQGSTGYTF. In DNA, the CDR3 is TGCGCCAGCAGCCGAGGACAGGGAAGTACTGGCTACACCTTC.

The CDR3 DNA sequence: TGTGCCAGCAGCTTAGCCGGGACGGGGGATTCACCCCTCCACTTT. It codes for CASSLAGTGDSPLHF. The chain carries TRBV11-3 and TRBJ1-6, with a weak D call TRBD1 (5 bases). V was shortened by 1 base and J by 8 bases, with 12 bases between the two germline ends. CDR3 length: 15 residues. The germline gives CDR1 SGHNT, CDR2 YENEEA.

V and J are TRBV18 and TRBJ1-3, with TRBD1 identical over 7 bases. Germline V gene lookup returns CDR1 KGHSH and CDR2 LQKENI. This CDR3 region has 15 residues. Trimming took 3 bases from V and 0 from J; bases not matched to a gene: 2. The CDR3 sequence is CASSPGQFSGNTIYF. The DNA for the CDR3 is TGTGCCAGCTCACCGGGACAGTTCTCTGGAAACACCATATATTTT.

The chain has TRBV9 and TRBJ2-1; D uncertain. The V gene lost 0 bases and the J gene lost 4 bases, with 5 bases spanning the gap. Germline CDR1 SGDLS, CDR2 YYNGEE. The CDR3 is 13 amino acids. The CDR3: CASSVDWYNEQFF. The CDR3, as DNA: TGTGCCAGCAGCGTAGACTGGTACAATGAGCAGTTCTTC. Full variable domain (missing parts from reference TRBV9 and TRBJ2-1): DSGVTQTPKHLITATGQRVTLRCSPRSGDLSVYWYQQSLDQGLQFLIQYYNGEERAKGNILERFSAQQFPDLHSELNLSSLELGDSALYFCASSVDWYNEQFFGPGTRLTVL.

V and J are TRBV5-1 and TRBJ2-6; D not resolved. The germline CDR1 and CDR2 sequences are SGHRS and YFSETQ. V was cut by 0 bases and J by 3 bases, with 4 bases left in between. The CDR3 consists of 14 residues. CDR3 residues: CASSLGGGANVLTF. The CDR3 coding sequence is TGCGCCAGCAGCTTGGGAGGTGGGGCCAACGTCCTGACTTTC. The full variable domain, in which reference TRBV5-1 and TRBJ2-6 provide the parts outside the CDR3, is KAGVTQTPRYLIKTRGQQVTLSCSPISGHRSVSWYQQTPGQGLQFLFEYFSETQRNKGNFPGRFSGRQFSNSRSEMNVSTLELGDSALYLCASSLGGGANVLTFGAGSRLTVL.

The chain links TRBV10-3 to TRBJ1-1; D gene unclear. The V end was cut by 11 bases, the J end by 0 bases, with 13 bases between. This CDR3 comprises 13 residues. From germline, CDR1 is ENHRY and CDR2 SYGVKD. The DNA of the CDR3 is TGTGCCTTCCGAGAGGGATTGAACACTGAAGCTTTCTTT. Translated, it gives CAFREGLNTEAFF.

The chain combines TRBV12-5 with TRBJ2-2, with TRBD1 matching 7 bases. Germline CDR1 LGHNT, CDR2 FRNRAP. V lost 0 bases and J lost 3; bases outside the gene matches: 7. This CDR3 is built from 17 residues. The CDR3 nucleotides are TGTGCTAGTGGTTTGGTACGAGGGACAGCCGACACCGGGGAGCTGTTTTTT. Amino acid sequence: CASGLVRGTADTGELFF.